What follows describes a single TCR beta chain. Antigen: not known. At one end, the junction sequence differs from germline, possibly due to a read error. Sequencing was performed with immunoSEQ multiplex PCR; in TCRdb, only in-frame clones are kept and a portion is missing. The profile shows some 170,000 clones, roughly nine tenths of them singletons. Germline loops: CDR1 MDHEN, CDR2 SYDVKM. The CDR3 contains 15 residues. These data are taken from a study of T cell responses to AZD1222 COVID-19 vaccine. Study-wide results and caveats: Donor demographics were predominantly white British with a female majority; clonal diversity may be underestimated. Spike-wide vaccine-associated CD4 TCRs dominated at 160-218 and 743-854. Reports indicate that nearly half of spike-specific TCRs are directed at unmutated variant regions. Baseline seropositivity occurred in only 5 or 6 AZD1222 recipients.

The TCR sequence derives from an adult in good health. The chain has TRBV28 and TRBJ2-3, with D perhaps TRBD2 (5 bases). The sample consisted of peripheral blood, taken on day 0 of AZD1222 vaccination. The CDR3 region is CASSLGGLYTDAQYF. CDR3 DNA: TGTGCCAGCAGTTTAGGCGGACTCTACACAGATGCGCAGTATTTT.